This entry lists 8 T cell receptor beta chains sequenced from one sample in a study of blood T cell repertoires in COVID-19. Profiling relied on immunoSEQ multiplex PCR, and the TCRdb table lists in-frame clones only, not all of them. The data show roughly 270,000 clones, with around 90% seen just once and about 9.8% held by the top ten. Material for sequencing was peripheral blood. The receptors stem from a young man with active or convalescent COVID-19.

The J gene is TRBJ1-6, the V gene TRBV27; D might be TRBD1 (5 bases). Trimming stripped 0 bases from V and 7 bases from J, with 10 bases between. Germline V gene lookup returns CDR1 MNHEY and CDR2 SMNVEV (reference sequence). CDR3 length equals 15 residues. CDR3 sequence: CASSLSQGGNSPLHF. CDR3 in DNA: TGTGCCAGCAGTTTATCGCAGGGCGGAAATTCACCCCTCCACTTT.

This rearrangement joins TRBV5-6 to TRBJ1-6; D uncertain. Per germline, CDR1 SGHDT and CDR2 YYEEEE. The CDR3 is made up of 15 amino acids. V lost 4 bases and J lost 4, with 12 bases in between. In DNA form, the CDR3 reads TGTGCCAGCAGCCCTTCGATGCGGTATAATTCACCCCTCCACTTT. It translates to CASSPSMRYNSPLHF.

The chain is built from TRBV2 and TRBJ2-3; 9 bases are shared with TRBD1. CDR1 and CDR2 (germline): SNHLY, FYNNEI. The junction had 7 bases not matched to a gene; V was cut back by 6 bases and J by 3 bases. The CDR3 sequence is 15 residues long. CDR3 sequence: CASRRTGAATDTQYF. The CDR3 nucleotides are TGTGCCAGCAGAAGGACAGGGGCCGCGACAGATACGCAGTATTTT.

V is TRBV20-1 and J is TRBJ2-7; 7 bases are a match to TRBD1. V trimming: 3 bases; J trimming: 6 bases; junction bases outside the gene matches: 8. CDR3 length equals 13 residues. The germline V gene encodes CDR1 DFQATT and CDR2 SNEGSKA (reference sequence). In DNA form, the CDR3 reads TGCAGTGCTAGTCCCGGGACAGTCCCCGAGCAGTACTTC. It codes for CSASPGTVPEQYF.

This clone was observed once. The rearrangement links TRBV15 to TRBJ2-3; 9 bases agree with TRBD1. Germline assignment: CDR1 LNHNV and CDR2 YYDKDF (reference sequence). The junction had 18 bases not matched to a gene; V was cut back by 5 bases and J by 6 bases. The CDR3 is 18 residues long. The CDR3 DNA reads TGTGCCACCAGCCTCACCACAACAGGGGGCGCTAGGTCTGATACGCAGTATTTT. This translates into CATSLTTTGGARSDTQYF.

The chain is built from TRBV6-5 and TRBJ2-1; 11 bases are shared with TRBD2. CDR3 length: 14 residues. Unmatched junction bases numbered 3, after V lost 4 bases and J lost 7 bases. Germline V CDR1 and CDR2: MNHEY, SVGAGI. In DNA, the CDR3 is TGTGCCAGCAGTTTAGCGGGGGGGCCTAATGAGCAGTTCTTC. Its protein is CASSLAGGPNEQFF.

The chain combines TRBV15 with TRBJ1-2, with D perhaps TRBD1 (5 bases). V was pared by 0 bases and J by 7 bases, with 12 bases between. The V gene's germline CDR1 is LNHNV and CDR2 YYDKDF (reference sequence). The CDR3 sequence is 14 residues long. The CDR3 DNA reads as TGTGCCACCAGCAGAGAAGGGCAGGGTCGTGGCTACACCTTC. This gives the protein CATSREGQGRGYTF.

The DNA of the CDR3 is TGTGCCAGCAGCTTAGATCGGCGGACAGGGAGGGCCAAGTTAATCCAGCCCCAGCATTTT. It specifies CASSLDRRTGRAKLIQPQHF. The genes are TRBV11-3 and TRBJ1-5, with TRBD1 matching over 8 bases. Germline lookup yields CDR1 SGHNT and CDR2 YENEEA. The CDR3 contains 20 residues. The trim removed 0 bases at V and 7 bases at J, leaving 20 bases unmatched.